A selection of T cell receptor beta chains follows, all from one sample in a study of regulatory T cells in long-lasting Graves disease. TCRdb reanalysed the multiplex PCR reads using MiXCR and keeps one entry per CDR3 protein. Of 300,000 to 350,000 distinct CDR3 sequences in the sample, 15% to 20% were seen once. The sample in question was peripheral blood mononuclear cells (PBMCs), obtained when the disease was refractory, from a patient treated with antithyroid drugs. Receptors were obtained from a female donor with Graves disease. The CDR3 runs from the conserved cysteine through the conserved F or W. D genes are given only for firm matches. Not every row has a clone size; where given, it reads once, few, many or a size class.

>TRBJ1-5|TRBV10-2|few|.|16
CASREGTFYSNQPQHF
TGCGCCAGCAGAGAAGGGACGTTCTATAGCAATCAGCCCCAGCATTTT
>TRBJ1-1|TRBV4-1|.|.|15
CASSHPGKGNTEAFF
TGCGCCAGCAGCCATCCTGGGAAGGGGAACACTGAAGCTTTCTTT
>TRBJ1-2|TRBV25-1|many|.|14
CASSDGPFTGGYTF
TGTGCCAGCAGTGATGGACCTTTTACTGGGGGCTACACCTTC
>TRBJ1-5|TRBV9|few|.|18
CASSVDTAPSSSNQPQHF
TGTGCCAGCAGCGTAGACACCGCCCCCTCGTCTAGCAATCAGCCCCAGCATTTT
>TRBJ2-7|TRBV20-1|many|TRBD1|13
CSARDSLTYEQYF
TGCAGTGCACGGGACAGCCTAACTTACGAGCAGTACTTC
>TRBJ2-7|TRBV7-6|.|TRBD1|15
CASSLPGTVDHEQYF
TGTGCCAGCAGTTTACCCGGGACAGTGGACCACGAGCAGTACTTC
>TRBJ2-7|TRBV30|many|.|14
CAWSQVERSYEQYF
TGTGCCTGGAGCCAAGTGGAGAGGTCCTACGAGCAGTACTTC
>TRBJ2-2|TRBV7-9|few|.|17
CASSLSPSPANTGELFF
TGTGCCAGCAGTTTATCTCCCTCTCCAGCAAACACCGGGGAGCTGTTTTTT
>TRBJ2-7|TRBV6-1|.|.|14
CASRLRANTGEQYF
TGTGCCAGCAGACTCCGGGCCAACACCGGGGAGCAGTACTTC
>TRBJ1-4|TRBV6-1|few|.|11
CASSQGPRTFF
TGTGCCAGCAGCCAGGGCCCCCGTACGTTTTTT
>TRBJ2-5|TRBV7-6|many|.|13
CASSLRLWETQYF
TGTGCCAGCAGCTTACGGCTATGGGAGACCCAGTACTTC
>TRBJ1-5|TRBV3-1|many|.|14
CASSLRGNNQPQHF
TGTGCCAGCAGCTTACGAGGGAACAATCAGCCCCAGCATTTT
>TRBJ2-5|TRBV11-2|.|TRBD2|20
CASSQVPGTSGSKGRETQYF
TGTGCCAGCAGCCAAGTTCCCGGGACTAGCGGGAGTAAGGGCCGGGAGACCCAGTACTTC
>TRBJ2-5|TRBV2|many|.|13
CASGTSNPETQYF
TGTGCCAGCGGGACGAGTAATCCCGAGACCCAGTACTTC
>TRBJ1-2|TRBV9|.|.|13
CASSVDEDYGYTF
TGTGCCAGCAGCGTAGATGAAGACTATGGCTACACCTTC
>TRBJ2-2|TRBV11-2|many|.|13
CASSLADTGELFF
TGTGCCAGCAGCTTAGCGGATACCGGGGAGCTGTTTTTT
>TRBJ2-5|TRBV18|many|TRBD1|19
CASSLGQGASPLPQETQYF
TGTGCCAGCTCACTAGGACAGGGGGCCTCCCCCCTCCCCCAAGAGACCCAGTACTTC
>TRBJ2-7|TRBV11-2|.|TRBD1|15
CASSFTGTGVDEQYF
TGTGCCAGCAGCTTCACCGGGACAGGGGTCGACGAGCAGTACTTC
>TRBJ1-5|TRBV7-6|.|.|14
CASSPTGPGQPQHF
TGTGCCAGCAGCCCGACAGGACCCGGGCAGCCCCAGCATTTT
>TRBJ2-5|TRBV27|many|TRBD2|13
CASSLKSAGAQYF
TGTGCCAGCAGTTTAAAGTCAGCGGGAGCCCAGTACTTC
>TRBJ2-5|TRBV2|many|.|10
CASGAETQYF
TGTGCCAGCGGGGCGGAGACCCAGTACTTC
>TRBJ2-7|TRBV2|.|.|13
CASNWAELGEQYF
TGTGCCAGCAATTGGGCGGAACTTGGGGAGCAGTACTTC
>TRBJ2-5|TRBV6-2/TRBV6-3|.|.|15
CASSYSRLRPPTQYF
TGTGCCAGCAGTTACTCAAGACTACGCCCCCCGACCCAGTACTTC
>TRBJ2-2|TRBV12-3/TRBV12-4|many|TRBD1|16
CASSLEQGYGTGELFF
TGTGCCAGCAGTTTGGAACAGGGGTACGGCACCGGGGAGCTGTTTTTT
>TRBJ1-1|TRBV7-2|many|.|11
CASSLLSEAFF
TGTGCCAGCAGCTTACTCTCTGAAGCTTTCTTT
>TRBJ1-1|TRBV4-2|few|.|13
CASSQDRLEEAFF
TGTGCCAGCAGCCAGGACCGTCTTGAGGAAGCTTTCTTT
>TRBJ1-1|TRBV20-1|once|.|14
CSARHREGSTEAFF
TGCAGTGCTAGACACAGGGAGGGTTCAACTGAAGCTTTCTTT
>TRBJ2-7|TRBV6-1|many|TRBD2|14
CASCRGGDTYEQYF
TGTGCCAGCTGCCGGGGGGGCGACACCTACGAGCAGTACTTC
>TRBJ1-1|TRBV7-4|.|TRBD1|15
CASSPHRGFGTEAFF
TGTGCCAGCAGCCCTCACAGGGGTTTCGGCACTGAAGCTTTCTTT
>TRBJ2-7|TRBV28|many|TRBD1|12
CASRQQGAQQYF
TGTGCCAGCAGGCAGCAGGGGGCACAGCAGTACTTC
>TRBJ2-7|TRBV28|.|.|18
CASLQNKRGGASVYEQYF
TGTGCCAGCTTACAAAATAAAAGGGGGGGGGCGTCTGTCTACGAGCAGTACTTC
>TRBJ1-5|TRBV6-1|many|.|15
CASALQGTSNQPQHF
TGTGCCAGCGCCCTCCAGGGGACCAGCAATCAGCCCCAGCATTTT
>TRBJ1-2|TRBV20-1|.|TRBD1|16
CSARALGTATNYGYTF
TGCAGTGCTAGAGCTCTAGGGACAGCAACTAACTATGGCTACACCTTC
>TRBJ2-7|TRBV28|.|.|15
CASSLGTGTRGEQYF
TGTGCCAGCAGTTTGGGGACAGGAACGCGGGGGGAGCAGTACTTC
>TRBJ1-1|TRBV4-3|.|TRBD1|14
CASSYDRGRTEAFF
TGCGCCAGCAGCTATGACAGGGGGCGGACTGAAGCTTTCTTT
>TRBJ1-1|TRBV7-9|.|.|11
CASWTNTEAFF
TGTGCGAGCTGGACGAACACTGAAGCTTTCTTT
>TRBJ2-4|TRBV19|.|.|14
CASSSTRGMTIQYF
TGTGCCAGTAGTTCTACGAGGGGGATGACGATTCAGTACTTC
>TRBJ2-1|TRBV12-3/TRBV12-4|many|TRBD2|15
CASSLIGGAYNEQFF
TGTGCCAGCAGTTTAATCGGGGGGGCCTACAATGAGCAGTTCTTC
>TRBJ1-2|TRBV5-1|few|.|11
CASSPGRDYTF
TGCGCCAGCAGCCCTGGTAGGGACTACACCTTC
>TRBJ1-2|TRBV9|few|.|11
CASSSFPGYTF
TGTGCCAGCAGCTCCTTCCCTGGCTACACCTTC
>TRBJ1-2|TRBV7-9|many|.|11
CAQIGQYGYTF
TGTGCCCAGATAGGACAGTATGGCTACACCTTC
>TRBJ2-1|TRBV7-2|once|.|18
CASSLIPISSVAYNEQFF
TGTGCCAGCAGCTTAATCCCCATTTCTAGCGTTGCCTACAATGAGCAGTTCTTC
>TRBJ2-7|TRBV7-2|many|.|16
CASSLTGYPTSYEQYF
TGTGCCAGCAGCTTAACAGGGTACCCCACCTCCTACGAGCAGTACTTC
>TRBJ1-5|TRBV29-1|many|.|13
CSVGGMGNQPQHF
TGCAGCGTTGGGGGAATGGGCAATCAGCCCCAGCATTTT
>TRBJ1-6|TRBV20-1|.|.|14
CSASGEWSASPLHF
TGCAGTGCTAGCGGGGAGTGGTCCGCTTCACCCCTCCACTTT
>TRBJ2-7|TRBV3-1|many|.|12
CASSQVSGEQYF
TGTGCCAGCAGCCAAGTATCAGGCGAGCAGTACTTC
>TRBJ2-7|TRBV30|many|.|12
CAWSTQGGEQYF
TGTGCCTGGAGTACCCAGGGCGGGGAGCAGTACTTC
>TRBJ1-1|TRBV11-3|many|.|15
CASSLDYRENTEAFF
TGTGCCAGCAGCTTAGACTACAGGGAGAACACTGAAGCTTTCTTT
>TRBJ2-2|TRBV7-2|.|.|14
CASSTSDRTGELFF
TGTGCCAGCAGCACATCGGACCGCACCGGGGAGCTGTTTTTT
>TRBJ2-5|TRBV28|.|TRBD2|16
CASSVRGREYQETQYF
TGTGCCAGCAGTGTACGGGGGAGGGAGTACCAAGAGACCCAGTACTTC
>TRBJ1-1|TRBV28|many|.|14
CASLRDFPRTEAFF
TGTGCCAGCCTCCGGGACTTCCCCCGCACTGAAGCTTTCTTT